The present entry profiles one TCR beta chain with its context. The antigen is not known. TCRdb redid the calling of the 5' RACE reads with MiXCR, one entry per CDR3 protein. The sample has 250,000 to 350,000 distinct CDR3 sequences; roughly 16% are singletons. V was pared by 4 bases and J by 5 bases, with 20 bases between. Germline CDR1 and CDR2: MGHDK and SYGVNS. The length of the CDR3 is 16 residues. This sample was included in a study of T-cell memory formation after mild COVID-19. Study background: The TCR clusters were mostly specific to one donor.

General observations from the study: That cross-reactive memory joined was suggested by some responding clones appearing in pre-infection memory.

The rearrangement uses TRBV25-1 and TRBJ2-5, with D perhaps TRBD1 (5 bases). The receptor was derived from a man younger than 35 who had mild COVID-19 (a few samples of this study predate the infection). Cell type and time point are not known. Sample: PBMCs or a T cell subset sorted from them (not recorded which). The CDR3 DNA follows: TGTGCCAGCAGTGTGCAAGGGGTAGCCGGATGGGAGACCCAGTACTTC. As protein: CASSVQGVAGWETQYF.